This TCR beta chain derives from a study of T cell responses to AZD1222 COVID-19 vaccine. Study-level findings and limits: Spike-specific TCR breadth and depth both grew after two AZD1222 doses. Donors skewed white British and female; clonal diversity was possibly underestimated. Repertoires were collected only later (after the peak T cell response had occurred).

Method: immunoSEQ multiplex PCR; TCRdb's copy keeps in-frame clones and lacks some. The repertoire holds tens of thousands of clones, with roughly 90% as singletons. Trimming left V 6 bases short and J 7 bases short, with 15 bases between. The CDR3 contains 13 residues. A remark on this clone: Antigen unknown.

The source is an adult in good health. This chain connects TRBV12-3 or TRBV12-4 to TRBJ1-1, with D possibly matching TRBD1 (5 bases). The sequences come from peripheral blood, collected on day 0 of AZD1222 vaccination. In DNA, the CDR3 is TGTGCCAGCAGCCTCGACAGACGGGGTGAAGCTTTCTTT. This codes for CASSLDRRGEAFF.